These T cell receptor beta chains were read from a single sample in a study of identical twins. TCRdb itself ran the 5' RACE reads through MiXCR, one entry per CDR3 protein. The data contain more than 400,000 distinct CDR3 sequences, 13% to 15% of them singletons. These data also formed part of another study, on yellow fever vaccine responses in identical twins.

The sequenced sample was CD4+ T cells sorted from blood. These receptors originate from a woman aged 18-29 years in good health. The CDR3 runs from the conserved cysteine through the conserved F or W. D genes are given only for firm matches. For some rows the clone size is stated as once, few or many, or as a class when expanded; others skip it.

v_gene	d_gene	abundance	j_gene	CDR3nt	CDR3aa
TRBV20-1	-	few	TRBJ2-3	TGCAGTGCCCCCGTGGGTAGCGACACAGATACGCAGTATTTT	CSAPVGSDTDTQYF
TRBV10-1	TRBD2	few	TRBJ2-7	TGCGCCAGCAGTGAGTCGCAAGCGGGGTGGCAGTACTTC	CASSESQAGWQYF
TRBV11-3	-	-	TRBJ2-5	TGTGCCAGCAGCACACCAGGCGAGCGGGAGACCCAGTACTTC	CASSTPGERETQYF
TRBV5-1	-	-	TRBJ1-4	TGCGCCAGCAGCCAGGATACTACTAATGAAAAACTGTTTTTT	CASSQDTTNEKLFF
TRBV5-1	TRBD2	-	TRBJ2-7	TGCGCCAGCACAAACGGGCGGGAGTTTCCCCACGAGCAGTACTTC	CASTNGREFPHEQYF
TRBV9	-	few	TRBJ2-1	TGTGCCAGCAGCGCCCACCGTGCGAGCTCCTACAATGAGCAGTTCTTC	CASSAHRASSYNEQFF
TRBV12-5	TRBD1	-	TRBJ2-2	TGTGCTAGTGCCGAAGGTTGGGACAGCAACACCGGGGAGCTGTTTTTT	CASAEGWDSNTGELFF
TRBV12-3/TRBV12-4	TRBD2	-	TRBJ2-1	TGTGCCAGCAGTTTATACGTGATGACTAGCGGGACCGACAATGAGCAGTTCTTC	CASSLYVMTSGTDNEQFF
TRBV20-1	TRBD1	-	TRBJ2-1	TGCAGCGCACAGGGGGTACGCTCCTACAATGAGCAGTTCTTC	CSAQGVRSYNEQFF
TRBV20-1	-	-	TRBJ2-5	TGCAGTGCTACCTCACTGACTAGTATGGTTCCAGAGACCCAGTACTTC	CSATSLTSMVPETQYF
TRBV11-2	-	few	TRBJ2-2	TGTGCCAGCAGCTGGACAGCGAACACCGGGGAGCTGTTTTTT	CASSWTANTGELFF
TRBV3-1	-	-	TRBJ2-1	TGTGCCAGCAGCCAGGCCGGGACGTCGAGGGGTGAGCAGTTCTTC	CASSQAGTSRGEQFF
TRBV5-1	TRBD1	few	TRBJ1-1	TGCGCCAGCAGCTTGGAGGGGGCAGACACTGAAGCTTTCTTT	CASSLEGADTEAFF
TRBV10-3	-	-	TRBJ2-5	TGTGCCATCAGTAGACAGACTCAAGAGACCCAGTACTTC	CAISRQTQETQYF
TRBV5-6	-	few	TRBJ1-5	TGTGCCAGCAGCTTGAACAGGGAGGGTCAGCCCCAGCATTTT	CASSLNREGQPQHF
TRBV9	-	few	TRBJ2-1	TGTGCCAGCAGCGTGGGTGGGGGGGCCAATGAGCAGTTCTTC	CASSVGGGANEQFF
TRBV28	-	many	TRBJ1-6	TGTGCCAGCAGTCGAGACCTATGGACAAATTATAATTCACCCCTCCACTTT	CASSRDLWTNYNSPLHF
TRBV19	TRBD2	once	TRBJ2-7	TGTGCCAGTAGTATCCAACTAGCGGGAGGTGACGAGCAGTACTTC	CASSIQLAGGDEQYF
TRBV12-3/TRBV12-4	TRBD2	-	TRBJ2-1	TGTGCCAGCATGAGGACTAGCGGGGTTACATCCTACAATGAGCAGTTCTTC	CASMRTSGVTSYNEQFF
TRBV27	-	-	TRBJ1-5	TGTGCCAGCAGTTTGAAGGGATCTAGCAATCAGCCCCAGCATTTT	CASSLKGSSNQPQHF
TRBV7-9	-	-	TRBJ1-1	TGTGCCAGCAGCTTAGCGGCAGGGCCTCGCACTGAAGCTTTCTTT	CASSLAAGPRTEAFF
TRBV20-1	-	-	TRBJ2-3	TGCAGTGCTGGGGGCCGCCCCGGGGATACGCAGTATTTT	CSAGGRPGDTQYF
TRBV6-5	-	few	TRBJ1-2	TGTGCCAGCAGTTACGAATTGTCCGGAAATGGCTACACCTTC	CASSYELSGNGYTF
TRBV2	-	few	TRBJ1-2	TGTGCCAGCAGACAAGTCTATGGCTACACCTTC	CASRQVYGYTF
TRBV9	TRBD2	-	TRBJ2-5	TGTGCCAGCAGCGTAGGGTCTAGCGGGGGACCGGAGACCCAGTACTTC	CASSVGSSGGPETQYF
TRBV5-1	TRBD2	few	TRBJ2-3	TGCGCCAGCAGCATCCGGACTAGCGGGGGGGGAAGAGATACGCAGTATTTT	CASSIRTSGGGRDTQYF
TRBV5-1	-	-	TRBJ2-1	TGCGCCAGCAGCCGGGACTCGGAGCAGTTCTTC	CASSRDSEQFF
TRBV28	-	-	TRBJ2-7	TGTGCCAGCAGTGCGGCTCAGGGTTCCGCCTACGAGCAGTACTTC	CASSAAQGSAYEQYF
TRBV12-3/TRBV12-4	-	-	TRBJ2-2	TGTGCCAGCAGTTTCGGGATTGGCACCGGGGAGCTGTTTTTT	CASSFGIGTGELFF
TRBV24-1	TRBD1	-	TRBJ2-5	TGTGCCACCAGTGATCTGGGGACAGGACGAATGGAGACCCAGTACTTC	CATSDLGTGRMETQYF
TRBV24-1	TRBD1	-	TRBJ1-1	TGTGCCACCAGTGATCCGACAGGGGGTAACACTGAAGCTTTCTTT	CATSDPTGGNTEAFF
TRBV3-1	TRBD2	few	TRBJ2-1	TGTGCCAGCAGCCGGGGACTAGCGGGCTTCAATGAGCAGTTCTTC	CASSRGLAGFNEQFF
TRBV27	-	-	TRBJ2-7	TGTGCCAGCAGTTTTAAAGGGACAAGGAACTACGAGCAGTACTTC	CASSFKGTRNYEQYF
TRBV24-1	-	few	TRBJ2-3	TGTGCCACCAGGGAAGGAGGGAGTGGCACAGATACGCAGTATTTT	CATREGGSGTDTQYF
TRBV10-3	TRBD1	few	TRBJ1-6	TGTGCCATCAGTGAGGAGGGGGCCCGGATTTCACCCCTCCACTTT	CAISEEGARISPLHF
TRBV6-1	TRBD2	-	TRBJ2-1	TGTGCCAGCACTAGCCCGGGACTAGCCAACAATGAGCAGTTCTTC	CASTSPGLANNEQFF
TRBV3-1	-	few	TRBJ2-7	TGTGCCAGCAGCCAAGCAGGATTCGAGCAGTACTTC	CASSQAGFEQYF
TRBV11-1	-	-	TRBJ2-2	TGTGCCAGCAGCCGCCTGACTAGTAGCGGGGAGCTGTTTTTT	CASSRLTSSGELFF
TRBV20-1	-	-	TRBJ1-2	TGCAGTGCTGAAAAACGGTCTAACTATGGCTACACCTTC	CSAEKRSNYGYTF
TRBV10-3	TRBD2	many	TRBJ2-1	TGTGCCATCAGTGACGAGCGGGAGAGGATTGAGCAGTTCTTC	CAISDERERIEQFF